This entry features one T cell receptor (beta chain) sequence. The sample originates from a study of shared clonotypes between healthy human individuals. Study processing details: In the immunoSEQ data, sequences were junction-only and lacked quality scores, so filtering differed. The repertoire was sequenced with immunoSEQ multiplex PCR; TCRdb's copy has only in-frame clones and lacks some. That table furnishes V, J and clone size, whereas the DNA furnished D and trimming. The repertoire holds roughly 2.2 million clones, 80% to 95% seen once, with 0.39% in the top ten. Healthy HIV-negative adults with no recent acute infections or vaccinations were recruited as donors. Germline CDR1 MDHEN, CDR2 SYDVKM. This CDR3 has 18 residues. After removal of 2 bases from V and 4 bases from J, the junction contained 11 bases not matched to a gene.

Input material: naive CD4+ T cells from PBMCs. Indicated subset: CD45RA+ positively selected. V usage is TRBV28 and J usage is TRBJ2-3; 11 bases map to TRBD2. The receptor was isolated from a young man in good health. Some clones in this sample may be carry-over from other donors' samples. The CDR3 nucleotides are TGTGCCAGCAGTTTAAAGCTCACTAGCGGGAGTTTCGCAGATACGCAGTATTTT. This gives the protein CASSLKLTSGSFADTQYF.